This TCR beta chain was identified during a study of cytomegalovirus exposure and HLA in healthy donors (dated by TCRdb to 2017 to 2019). Background for the entire study: In an earlier analysis of about 560 of the donors, approximately 260 Gb of sequence data and roughly 100 million unique TCR beta sequences from 180 million or so T cells were reported. An early release that covered fewer than 750 HLA-typed donors contained approximately 300 gigabases of sequencing data and 75 million to 100 million unique TCR sequences. The genetic ancestry cluster associated with self-reported Caucasian donors included about 81% of the roughly 380 genotyped donors. The study aimed to test whether cataloging public T cell receptors could reveal signatures of past pathogen exposure. Using immunosequencing, the study profiled T cell repertoires from 500 to 800 subjects and related those repertoires to cytomegalovirus serostatus. Besides the first cohort of around 670 subjects, a separate validation cohort made up of roughly 120 different subjects was used. To predict cytomegalovirus infection status, the study brought together high-throughput TCR immunosequencing, statistical association of individual TCRs with disease status, and machine learning. A later analysis re-analyzed previously published TCR beta repertoires from roughly 600 donors and added high-resolution HLA genotyping to study TCR occurrence patterns. Rather than using new phenotypic data, the later analysis identified candidate immune exposures from TCR beta sequences and from how often those sequences occurred across donors. To decide whether each TCR beta V gene segment behaved as functional or pseudogenic, an earlier analysis of some 600 of the donors relied on high-throughput TCR beta sequencing. Donor age, sex, ethnicity and CMV serostatus were collected together with the repertoire data. In a later genetic analysis, genome-wide SNP genotypes for about three fifths of the roughly 670 donors were used, and that subset was treated as a discovery cohort. All discovery cohort repertoires had been generated using a single sequencing platform. Both class I and class II loci were covered by HLA typing, at four-digit resolution. Typing coverage varied by locus: roughly 629-640 donors for A, B, C, DRB1 and DQB1; approximately 500 for DQA1; more than 600 for DPA1; under 490 for DPB1. Because of strong linkage in the cohort, five DR-DQ haplotypes were treated as single units for association and clustering. Among some 410 genotyped donors of the cohort, an average of around 240,000 unique TCR beta nucleotide sequences were sequenced per donor, approximately 20% of them non-productive. Study-wide conclusions, independent of this receptor: Roughly uniform sequencing depth across donors was assumed in presence/absence analyses, although this assumption may not hold. Some 15 rarely observed V segments, including chromosome 9 orphons, were excluded from the earlier analysis of a few hundred of the donors because counts were too low. Strong co-occurrence of HLA alleles, especially DR and DQ, made assigning TCR associations to individual alleles difficult. The study gave a list of over 150 TCR beta chains associated with cytomegalovirus. A later analysis reported that several top co-occurrence clusters appeared linked to parvovirus B19, influenza, CMV and Epstein-Barr virus. In a later analysis, TCR association rates were found to vary across HLA loci, with the most associated TCRs seen for DRB1 alleles and the fewest for HLA-C alleles. A cluster of highly shared sequence variants was judged likely to be a technical artifact of the sequencing pipeline. In an earlier analysis of more than 500 of the donors, most TCR beta V segments appeared in productive rearrangements about 87% or about 30% of the time, broadly matching IMGT annotations. In a later analysis, most CMV-associated TCR beta chains were found to appear HLA-restricted, with HLA associations seemingly driven largely by CMV exposure. A later analysis associated about 16,000 TCR beta sequences with specific HLA alleles at a false discovery rate of 0.05. Three of the identified cytomegalovirus-associated TCR beta chains were confirmed in vitro to be specific for cytomegalovirus antigens. The 87-base-pair reads could not distinguish some IMGT-functional V segments, including TRBV6-2 and TRBV6-3, so those segments were excluded. In a later genetic analysis, a missense DCLRE1C variant was associated with V-gene and J-gene trimming of TCR beta chains, and the association was replicated in an independent cohort. Because some donors lacked HLA typing at each locus, the association tests relied only on the typed subset. Most TCR sequences were seen in very few donors, while some public TCRs were found in many individuals. For the cohort, immune exposure information was limited to CMV serostatus. According to a later genetic analysis, donors in an Asian-associated ancestry cluster had fewer N-insertions in productive TCRs than the approximately 670-donor mean. Linkage disequilibrium might explain the correlated functional status among segregating V segments, but an unknown experimental factor could not be excluded. The classifier was reported to diagnose cytomegalovirus status with high specificity and sensitivity in both the original and validation cohorts. A further reported finding was that TCR beta sequences accurately predicted the HLA-A and HLA-B alleles for most subjects in the first cohort. It was suggested by the authors that the approach could potentially be generalized to other disease states and immunological phenotypes. This cohort had only TCR beta chains sequenced, and the lack of alpha or paired-chain data limited which features could be detected. In a later analysis, HLA-associated TCR beta chains were found to be more clonally expanded and to have lower generation probabilities than equally common non-associated chains.

The CDR3 measures 14 amino acids from cysteine to phenylalanine. CDR3 DNA is the only sequence kept; it has 42 bases, read in frame from the first base. The germline V and J ends show losses of 0 bases and 7 bases respectively, and no gene match explains 2 bases of the junction. The germline V gene sets CDR1 to SGHRS and CDR2 to YFSETQ. On this clone itself: What this receptor recognizes is not known. No base quality information exists; no much larger clone differs at one position.

In total, 500 to 700 healthy bone marrow donors made up the cohort. At the time of sampling, all cohort members were nominally healthy, though unrecorded immune exposures were likely present. The donor was CMV seropositive and was included in the group of 290 or so seropositive cohort members. A peripheral blood sample was collected from each donor, and TCR beta sequencing was performed on peripheral blood mononuclear cells. The Qiagen DNeasy Blood Extraction Kit was used to extract genomic DNA from the blood cell samples. The library was obtained by the immunoSEQ multiplex PCR assay. For the multiplex PCR, a mixture combining 60 forward primers for TCR Vbeta segments and 13 reverse primers for TCR Jbeta segments was used. A multiplex PCR assay on genomic DNA amplified the CDR3 region of rearranged TCR beta genes. Amplified TCR beta libraries were sequenced as 87-base-pair reads on the Illumina HiSeq System. The published analysis was carried out like this. In a later analysis, some 80 million unique TCR beta chains were counted across the 500 to 850 repertoires, and roughly 10 million of these chains were shared by at least two donors. A nearest-neighbor algorithm error-corrected the raw reads and collapsed the reads into unique sequences, merging closely related sequences to remove PCR and sequencing errors. V, D and J gene segments were assigned by aligning CDR3 sequences to IMGT reference sequences. For a sequence to be retained, a match of at least six nucleotides to both a V gene segment and a J gene segment was required. A rearrangement counted as productive if the CDR3 had no stop codons and remained in frame with V and J, and every other rearrangement counted as non-productive. Following IMGT convention, CDR3 was defined as the stretch from the second conserved V-encoded cysteine to the conserved J-encoded phenylalanine. The earlier analysis of 500 to 600 of the donors excluded sequences that lacked an unambiguous match to a single V gene segment. In an earlier analysis of around 600 of the donors, V segments were called functional above 56.7% productive rearrangements and were called segregating when the between-donor standard deviation exceeded 5%. To diagnose cytomegalovirus status from the catalog of TCR beta chain sequences, a statistical classification framework was built. In a later analysis, TCR nucleotide sequences were compared against IMGT/GENE-DB human TR gene sequences so that V and J genes could be assigned. In a later analysis, CDR3 sequences and most-parsimonious VDJ recombination scenarios were assigned using the TCRdist pipeline. In a later analysis, each TCR beta chain was defined by its CDR3 amino acid sequence together with its V-gene family, and reads lacking a unique V-gene family were excluded. A later analysis removed several hundred highly shared, low-generation-probability nucleotide sequences to deal with suspected cross-contamination and a sequencing artifact. For each public chain, a later analysis derived a clonal expansion index from normalized ranks of inferred template counts within each repertoire. Generation probabilities in a later analysis came from a VDJ recombination model fitted to out-of-frame rearrangements, and those results were checked against IGoR. Hypergeometric tests were used in a later analysis to score TCR-TCR, TCR-HLA and TCR-CMV co-occurrence, with a repertoire-size bias correction applied to the TCR pairs. A later analysis estimated false discovery rates by permuting HLA or CMV assignments 20 times. In a later analysis, co-occurring TCRs were grouped using DBSCAN, with TCRdist sequence similarity added in when clustering inside HLA-allele-positive subsets. Co-occurrence clustering excluded repertoires with fewer than 30,000 or more than 120,000 public chains, plus five with anomalous nucleotide sharing. In TCRdb, the immuneACCESS table is reduced to in-frame sequences with V and J assigned. These tables do not hold every clone; where another copy was compared, an unresolved V gene accounts for under half, and the others remain unexplained. V and J calls and clone size follow that table, whereas D and trimming were derived from the DNA. In all, the sample holds more than 95,000 clones, and 75% to 85% of those were seen once. Nearly 9.5% of the sample belongs to the ten largest clones.

The sequencing input was PBMCs. The rearranged chain carries TRBV5-1 and TRBJ2-1; 9 central bases correspond to TRBD1. The sequence derives from a woman in her fifties or sixties in good health and CMV-seropositive. The sequenced DNA: TGCGCCAGCAGCTTGGGGGACAGGGTTAATGAGCAGTTCTTC. Its protein product is CASSLGDRVNEQFF.